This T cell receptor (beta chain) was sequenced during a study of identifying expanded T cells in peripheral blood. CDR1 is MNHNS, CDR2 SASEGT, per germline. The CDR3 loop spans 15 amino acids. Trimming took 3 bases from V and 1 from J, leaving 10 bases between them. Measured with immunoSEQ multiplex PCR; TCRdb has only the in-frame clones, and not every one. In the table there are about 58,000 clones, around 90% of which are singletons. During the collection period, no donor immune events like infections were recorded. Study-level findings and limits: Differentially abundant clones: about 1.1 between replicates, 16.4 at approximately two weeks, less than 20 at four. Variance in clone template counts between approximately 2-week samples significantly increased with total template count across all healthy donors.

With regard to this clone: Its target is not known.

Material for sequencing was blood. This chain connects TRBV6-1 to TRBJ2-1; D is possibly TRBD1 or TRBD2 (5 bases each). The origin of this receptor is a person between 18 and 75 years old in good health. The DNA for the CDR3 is TGTGCCAGCAGTGATATCTGGGGGTCCTACAATGAGCAGTTCTTC. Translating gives CASSDIWGSYNEQFF.